This T cell receptor beta chain was profiled in a study of response to subunit inactivated influenza vaccine. The study, taken as a whole, reports: That few new T cells are recruited by each seasonal influenza vaccination was the authors' suggestion.

Comments on this clonotype: Its antigen is unknown.

TCRdb re-derived calls from the RT-PCR reads in MiXCR, one entry per CDR3 protein. The data show around 530,000 distinct CDR3 sequences, over 9.5% seen once. This CDR3 comprises 14 residues. V lost 6 bases, J lost 5 bases, and 11 bases lay in between. Germline-derived CDR1 and CDR2 are SNHLY and FYNNEI. The material sequenced was PBMCs from blood, taken on the day of vaccination. The clonotype was recovered from a man in his fifties or sixties who received an inactivated influenza vaccine. This sequence joins TRBV2 and TRBJ1-6; no reliable D call. The CDR3 DNA reads TGTGCCAGCAGGGTACTTTGGGATAATTCACCCCTCCACTTT. Encoded protein: CASRVLWDNSPLHF.